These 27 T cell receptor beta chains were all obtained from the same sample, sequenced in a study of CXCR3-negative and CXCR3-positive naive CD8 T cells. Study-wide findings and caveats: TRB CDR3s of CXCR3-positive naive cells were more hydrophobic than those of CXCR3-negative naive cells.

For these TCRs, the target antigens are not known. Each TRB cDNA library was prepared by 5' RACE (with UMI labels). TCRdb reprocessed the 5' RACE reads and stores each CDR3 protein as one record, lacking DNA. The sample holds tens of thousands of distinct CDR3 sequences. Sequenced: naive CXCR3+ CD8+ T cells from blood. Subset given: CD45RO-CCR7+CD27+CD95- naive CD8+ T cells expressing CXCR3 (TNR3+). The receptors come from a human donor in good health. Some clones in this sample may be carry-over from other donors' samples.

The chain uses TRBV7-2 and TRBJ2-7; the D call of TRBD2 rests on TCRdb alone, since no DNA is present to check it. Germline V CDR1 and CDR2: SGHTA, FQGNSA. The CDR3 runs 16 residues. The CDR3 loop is CASTNPLGMLSYEKYF.

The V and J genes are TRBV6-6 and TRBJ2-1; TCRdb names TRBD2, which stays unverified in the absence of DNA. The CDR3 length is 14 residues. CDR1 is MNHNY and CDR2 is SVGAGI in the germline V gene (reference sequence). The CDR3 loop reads CAGGSGGGLDEQFF.

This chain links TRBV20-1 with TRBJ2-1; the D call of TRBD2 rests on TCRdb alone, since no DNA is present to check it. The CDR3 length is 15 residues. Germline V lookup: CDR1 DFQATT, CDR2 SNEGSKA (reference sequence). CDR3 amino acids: CSARVGTSDINEQFF.

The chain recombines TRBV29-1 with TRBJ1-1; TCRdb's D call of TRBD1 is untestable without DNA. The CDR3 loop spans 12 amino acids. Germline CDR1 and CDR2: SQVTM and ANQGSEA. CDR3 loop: CSVELQGAEAFF.

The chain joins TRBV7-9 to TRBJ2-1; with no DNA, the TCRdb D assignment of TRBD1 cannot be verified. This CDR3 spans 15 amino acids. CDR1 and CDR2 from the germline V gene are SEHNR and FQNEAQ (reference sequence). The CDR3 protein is CASSPRLTVGDEQFF. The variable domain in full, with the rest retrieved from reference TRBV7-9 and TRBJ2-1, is DTGVSQNPRHKITKRGQNVTFRCDPISEHNRLYWYRQTLGQGPEFLTYFQNEAQLEKSRLLSDRFSAERPKGSFSTLEIQRTEQGDSAMYLCASSPRLTVGDEQFFGPGTRLTVL.

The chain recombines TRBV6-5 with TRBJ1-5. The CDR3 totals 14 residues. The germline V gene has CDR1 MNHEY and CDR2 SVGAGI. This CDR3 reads CASSKGGGNQPQHF.

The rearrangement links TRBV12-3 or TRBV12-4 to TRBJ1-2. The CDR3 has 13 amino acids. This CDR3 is CASSLPGFYGYTF.

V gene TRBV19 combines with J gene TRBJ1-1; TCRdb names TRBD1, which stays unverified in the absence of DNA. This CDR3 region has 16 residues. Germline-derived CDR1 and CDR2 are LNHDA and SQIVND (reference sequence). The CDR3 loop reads CASTLWTTGDVTEAFF.

CDR3 loop: CASSPQAASGSDEQYF. The chain has TRBV5-1 and TRBJ2-7; no DNA is available, so the TRBD2 call from TCRdb remains unchecked. CDR1 and CDR2 from the germline V gene are SGHRS and YFSETQ. The CDR3 runs to 16 residues.

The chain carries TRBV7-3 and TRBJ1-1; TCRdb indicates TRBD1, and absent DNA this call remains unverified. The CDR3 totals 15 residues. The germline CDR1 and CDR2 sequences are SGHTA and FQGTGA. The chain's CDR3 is CASSLIGGANTEAFF.

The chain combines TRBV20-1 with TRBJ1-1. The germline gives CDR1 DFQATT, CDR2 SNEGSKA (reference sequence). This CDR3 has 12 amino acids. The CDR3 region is CSAPERELTAFF.

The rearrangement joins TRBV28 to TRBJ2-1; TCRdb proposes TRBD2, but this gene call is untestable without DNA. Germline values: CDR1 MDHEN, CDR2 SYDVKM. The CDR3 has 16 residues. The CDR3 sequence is CASSLAGSSAYNEQFF.

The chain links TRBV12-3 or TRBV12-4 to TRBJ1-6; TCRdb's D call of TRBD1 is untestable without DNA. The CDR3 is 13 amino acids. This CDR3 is CASSPGAASPLHF.

The CDR3 sequence: CASSQDFDRFYEQYF. The V call is TRBV4-3, the J call TRBJ2-7; TCRdb gives TRBD1 as the D gene, but with no DNA this cannot be confirmed. The CDR3 has 15 residues. CDR1 and CDR2 from the germline V gene are LGHNA and YSLEER.

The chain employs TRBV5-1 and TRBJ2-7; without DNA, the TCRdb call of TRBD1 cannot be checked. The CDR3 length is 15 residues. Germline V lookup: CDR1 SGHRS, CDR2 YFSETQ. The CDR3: CASSLDPGGNYEQYF.

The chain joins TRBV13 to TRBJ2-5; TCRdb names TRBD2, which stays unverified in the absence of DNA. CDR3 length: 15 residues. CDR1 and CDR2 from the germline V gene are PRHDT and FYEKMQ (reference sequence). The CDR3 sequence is CASSKSAELQEDQYF.

The CDR3 here is CASSPQGPYEQYF. The chain combines TRBV5-1 with TRBJ2-7; TCRdb returns TRBD1, unconfirmable since there is no DNA. Germline lookup yields CDR1 SGHRS and CDR2 YFSETQ. CDR3 size: 13 residues.

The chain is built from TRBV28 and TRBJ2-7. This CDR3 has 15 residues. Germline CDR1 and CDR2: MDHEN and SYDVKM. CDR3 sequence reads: CASSPIERSQYEQYF.

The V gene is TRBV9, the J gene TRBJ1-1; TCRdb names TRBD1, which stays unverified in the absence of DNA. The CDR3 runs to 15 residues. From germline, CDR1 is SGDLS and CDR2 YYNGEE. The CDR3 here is CASSAFSGMNTEAFF.

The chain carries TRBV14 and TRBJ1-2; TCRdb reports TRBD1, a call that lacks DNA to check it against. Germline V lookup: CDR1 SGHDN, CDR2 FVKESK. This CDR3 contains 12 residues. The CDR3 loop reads CASSQGHSGYTF.

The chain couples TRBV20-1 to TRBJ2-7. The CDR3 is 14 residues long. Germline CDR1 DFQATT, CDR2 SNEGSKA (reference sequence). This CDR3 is CSARDLQKGYEQYF.

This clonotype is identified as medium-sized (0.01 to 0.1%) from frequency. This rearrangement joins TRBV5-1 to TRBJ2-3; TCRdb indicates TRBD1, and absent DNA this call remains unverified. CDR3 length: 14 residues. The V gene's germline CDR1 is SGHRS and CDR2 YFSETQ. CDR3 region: CASGGTGVTDTQYF.

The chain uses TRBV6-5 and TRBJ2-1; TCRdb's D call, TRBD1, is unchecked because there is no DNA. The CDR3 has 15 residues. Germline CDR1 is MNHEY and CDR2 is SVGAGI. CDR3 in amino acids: CASSYLRGSYNEQFF.

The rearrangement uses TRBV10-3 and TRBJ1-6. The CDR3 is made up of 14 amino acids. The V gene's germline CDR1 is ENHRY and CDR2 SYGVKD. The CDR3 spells CAISEGWAGSPLHF.

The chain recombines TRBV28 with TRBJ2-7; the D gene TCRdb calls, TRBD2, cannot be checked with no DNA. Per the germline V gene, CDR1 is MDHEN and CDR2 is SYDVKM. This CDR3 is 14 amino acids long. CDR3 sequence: CASSLWLAGDEQYF.

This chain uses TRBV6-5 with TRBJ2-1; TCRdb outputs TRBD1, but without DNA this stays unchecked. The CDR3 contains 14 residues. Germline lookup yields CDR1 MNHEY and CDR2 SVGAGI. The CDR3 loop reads CASSYGTGYNEQFF.

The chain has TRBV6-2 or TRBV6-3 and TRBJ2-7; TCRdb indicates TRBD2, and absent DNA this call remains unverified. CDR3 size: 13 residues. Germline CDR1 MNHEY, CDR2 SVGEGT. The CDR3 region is CASSWGRDYEQYF.